This T cell receptor (beta chain) comes out of a study of blood T cell repertoires in COVID-19. CDR1 is MNHEY and CDR2 is SVGAGI in the germline V gene. Trimming stripped 5 bases from V and 2 bases from J, with 15 bases between. This CDR3 is built from 15 residues. The protocol was immunoSEQ multiplex PCR, while the TCRdb copy is restricted to in-frame clones and leaves out a portion. This table holds 110,000 to 150,000 clones, approximately 86% found once. The chain couples TRBV6-5 to TRBJ2-5, with D possibly being TRBD2 (5 bases). The clonotype originates from a man between 65 and 85 years old with acute or convalescent COVID-19. Sequenced: peripheral blood. CDR3 nucleotide sequence: TGTGCCAGCAGTCCAGCCCGGGGTTTACAAGAGACCCAGTACTTC. Translating it yields CASSPARGLQETQYF.